The 3 T cell receptor beta chains presented below share a single source sample, sequenced in a study of post-analysis software for immune sequencing data. Study results and caveats: TRBV5-6, TRBV5-1 and TRBV20-1 belonged to a set of roughly 5 TRBV segments that were more frequent in patients than controls.

Their antigens are not known. Prepared TCR beta cDNA libraries contained unique molecular identifiers. TCRdb reprocessed the PCR reads via MiXCR and lists one record per CDR3 protein. The sample shows hundreds of thousands of distinct CDR3 sequences, over 45% of them seen only once. Sample: blood. The receptors here all came from a girl aged 2 to 9 with multiple sclerosis.

V is TRBV27 and J is TRBJ2-2, with 13 bases aligning to TRBD2. J was trimmed by 6 bases and V by 5 bases; bases with no gene match: 9. This CDR3 contains 17 residues. Germline values: CDR1 MNHEY, CDR2 SMNVEV (reference sequence). Here the CDR3 DNA reads TGTGCCAGCAGTCCGGGACTAGCGGGGTACGCTGCCGGGGAGCTGTTTTTT. It encodes CASSPGLAGYAAGELFF.

This clonotype appeared a single time. The chain couples TRBV20-1 to TRBJ2-7; maybe TRBD1 (5 bases). Between the trimmed V and J ends, which lost 4 bases and 3 bases, there was a span of 10 bases. Looked up from germline, CDR1 is DFQATT and CDR2 is SNEGSKA (reference sequence). The CDR3 contains 12 residues. CDR3 DNA sequence: TGCAGTGCTACTCTGGACAACTACGAGCAGTACTTC. Translation: CSATLDNYEQYF.

J is TRBJ2-7 and V is TRBV6-1, with 8 bases lining up with TRBD1. The CDR3 is 14 amino acids. J gave up 2 bases and V 6 bases, and 6 bases lay outside the gene matches. CDR1 and CDR2 from the germline V gene are MNHNS and SASEGT. The CDR3 sequence: CASRRQGLTYEQYF. For the CDR3, the DNA is TGTGCCAGCAGGAGACAGGGGCTAACCTACGAGCAGTACTTC.